Sequencing of this TCR beta chain was carried out in a study of post-analysis software for immune sequencing data. Across the whole study: Clinical courses comprised relapsing-remitting, secondary progressive and progressive-relapsing multiple sclerosis.

Tagging with unique molecular identifiers was a feature of the TCR beta cDNA libraries. It was from roughly 1 to 10 million T cells that some 470,000 cDNA molecules came. TCRdb fed the PCR reads into MiXCR, producing one record per CDR3 protein. The sample includes about 180,000 distinct CDR3 sequences, about 30% of them seen just once. V shed 4 bases and J shed 0 bases, with 7 bases lying between them. The CDR3 covers 15 residues. Details on this clonotype: Its matching antigen is unknown.

Study-level findings and limits: In patients, five or six TRBV segments were more frequent than in controls, with TRBV5-6, TRBV5-1 and TRBV20-1 among them.

The chain links TRBV23-1 to TRBJ2-6; no clear D gene. TRBV23-1 is marked as an open reading frame, function uncertain. Sequences were obtained from blood. The TCR originated in a girl aged 10-17 years with multiple sclerosis. The CDR3 DNA reads as TGCGCCAGCAGTCTGGAGCACTCTGGGGCCAACGTCCTGACTTTC. It yields the protein CASSLEHSGANVLTF.